Each of the 28 T cell receptor beta chains below was sequenced from the same sample in a study of graft-versus-host responses after intestinal transplantation. These receptors lack a known antigen. The repertoire was sequenced with immunoSEQ multiplex PCR; TCRdb's copy has only in-frame clones and lacks some. The data contain about 120,000 clones, around nine tenths of them singletons. Sequencing was performed on unstimulated CD4+ T cells sorted from spleen or lymph node cells, taken before transplant. These receptors came from a human donor who was the organ donor for an intestinal transplant.

This clone was picked up one time. The gene calls are TRBV6-1 and TRBJ1-2, with TRBD1 matching 7 bases. CDR1 MNHNS and CDR2 SASEGT come from the germline V gene. This CDR3 contains 13 residues. V shed 6 bases, J shed 3 bases, and the junction held 4 bases outside the gene matches. The CDR3 protein is CASSLQGYYGYTF. The CDR3 region has the DNA TGTGCCAGCAGCCTACAGGGGTACTATGGCTACACCTTC.

V and J are TRBV21-1 and TRBJ2-5; TRBD1, the table's D call, lacks a check against the DNA. TRBV21-1 is labeled a pseudogene. The CDR3 has 13 residues. The CDR3: CASRDGQGETQYF. The CDR3 coding sequence is TGTGCCAGCAGGGACGGACAGGGGGAGACCCAGTACTTC.

The V call is TRBV9, the J call TRBJ2-1, with 13 bases aligning to TRBD2. The CDR3 runs 14 residues. J gave up 10 bases and V 5 bases, and 6 bases lay outside the gene matches. Germline values: CDR1 SGDLS, CDR2 YYNGEE. CDR3: CASRPGLAGYEQFF. The CDR3 nucleotides read TGTGCCAGCAGGCCGGGACTAGCGGGATACGAGCAGTTCTTC.

This chain connects TRBV5-6 to TRBJ2-4; D is undetermined. The CDR3 loop spans 17 amino acids. Germline-derived CDR1 and CDR2 are SGHDT and YYEEEE. Trimming removed 1 base from V and 0 bases from J, with 14 bases in between. This chain's CDR3 is CASSLKGLHIAKNIQYF. DNA of the CDR3: TGTGCCAGCAGCTTGAAAGGGCTACATATAGCCAAAAACATTCAGTACTTC. Full variable domain (rest looked up from reference TRBV5-6 and TRBJ2-4): DAGVTQSPTHLIKTRGQQVTLRCSPKSGHDTVSWYQQALGQGPQFIFQYYEEEERQRGNFPDRFSGHQFPNYSSELNVNALLLGDSALYLCASSLKGLHIAKNIQYFGAGTRLSVL.

The V gene is TRBV5-6, the J gene TRBJ2-3; D is unclear. The CDR3 is 16 residues long. Trimming took off 1 base at V and 0 bases at J, with 12 bases between the two ends. CDR1 SGHDT and CDR2 YYEEEE come from the germline V gene. The CDR3 sequence is CASSLLRTASTDTQYF. CDR3 nucleotides: TGTGCCAGCAGCTTGTTGCGGACGGCTAGCACAGATACGCAGTATTTT. The complete variable domain, with remaining parts taken from reference TRBV5-6 and TRBJ2-3, reads DAGVTQSPTHLIKTRGQQVTLRCSPKSGHDTVSWYQQALGQGPQFIFQYYEEEERQRGNFPDRFSGHQFPNYSSELNVNALLLGDSALYLCASSLLRTASTDTQYFGPGTRLTVL.

V gene TRBV25-1 combines with J gene TRBJ2-3, with a possible D match to TRBD1 (5 bases). V was shortened by 2 bases and J by 2 bases, with 17 bases between the two germline ends. This CDR3 has 17 amino acids. Germline lookup yields CDR1 MGHDK and CDR2 SYGVNS. CDR3 in amino acids: CASSEQRWGPDTDTQYF. The CDR3 DNA reads TGTGCCAGCAGTGAACAAAGGTGGGGCCCGGACACAGATACGCAGTATTTT.

This clone has only a few counts. The chain combines TRBV6-6 with TRBJ1-3; D remains ambiguous. The CDR3 length is 13 residues. V lost 11 bases to trimming and J lost 0 bases, with 11 bases between them. CDR1 and CDR2 from the germline V gene are MNHNY and SVGAGI (reference sequence). The CDR3 sequence: CAAGPYSGNTIYF. CDR3 coding DNA: TGTGCCGCGGGTCCTTACTCTGGAAACACCATATATTTT.

The V and J genes are TRBV5-1 and TRBJ1-3; D not resolved. Looked up from germline, CDR1 is SGHRS and CDR2 is YFSETQ. V was shortened by 0 bases and J by 0 bases, with 4 bases between the two germline ends. The CDR3 totals 14 residues. The CDR3 loop is CASSLGHSGNTIYF. For the CDR3, the DNA is TGCGCCAGCAGCTTGGGACACTCTGGAAACACCATATATTTT.

J is TRBJ2-6 and V is TRBV7-9; no definite D call. Trimming cost V 3 bases and J 4 bases, with 4 bases left between them. CDR3 size: 13 residues. Germline assignment: CDR1 SEHNR and CDR2 FQNEAQ (reference sequence). This CDR3 is CASSFAGANVLTF. CDR3 coding DNA: TGTGCCAGCAGCTTTGCCGGGGCCAACGTCCTGACTTTC.

The V call is TRBV6-1, the J call TRBJ2-1, with D possibly matching TRBD2 (7 bases). Germline values: CDR1 MNHNS, CDR2 SASEGT. The CDR3 is made up of 13 amino acids. V was clipped by 7 bases and J by 2 bases, with 9 bases between them. CDR3 DNA sequence: TGTGCCAGCAAGCGGGACACCTACAATGAGCAGTTCTTC. Protein product: CASKRDTYNEQFF.

The chain recombines TRBV2 with TRBJ2-2; D is unclear. Germline-derived CDR1 and CDR2 are SNHLY and FYNNEI. The CDR3 has 14 amino acids. V lost 5 bases, J lost 7 bases, and 14 bases lay in between. CDR3 in amino acids: CASSTHGPNGELFF. Here the CDR3 DNA reads TGTGCCAGCAGTACTCACGGACCGAACGGGGAGCTGTTTTTT.

The chain recombines TRBV15 with TRBJ1-5; 9 bases align to TRBD1. CDR3 length: 13 residues. Per germline, CDR1 LNHNV and CDR2 YYDKDF (reference sequence). Trimming at V came to 5 bases and at J to 7 bases, leaving 3 bases not matched to a gene. CDR3 region: CATSRDREQPQHF. CDR3 in DNA: TGTGCCACCAGCCGGGACAGGGAACAGCCCCAGCATTTT.

The chain employs TRBV19 and TRBJ2-7; 7 nucleotides agree with TRBD2. With 5 bases clipped from V and 6 bases from J, the junction kept 13 bases outside the gene matches. The CDR3 has 15 residues. Per germline, CDR1 LNHDA and CDR2 SQIVND (reference sequence). The CDR3 nucleotides are TGTGCCAGTAGTCCGTTAGCGGGTTCGGTAAGCGAGCAGTACTTC. As protein: CASSPLAGSVSEQYF.

This sequence joins TRBV27 and TRBJ1-1; D perhaps matches TRBD1 (6 bases). The CDR3 totals 15 residues. Trimming pared 2 bases from V and 4 bases from J, leaving 14 bases between. Germline V gene lookup returns CDR1 MNHEY and CDR2 SMNVEV (reference sequence). The CDR3 is CASSLGRGWGTEAFF. CDR3 DNA: TGTGCCAGCAGTTTAGGAAGGGGGTGGGGCACTGAAGCTTTCTTT.

The gene calls are TRBV7-8 and TRBJ2-7; D possibly corresponds to TRBD1 (6 bases). This CDR3 contains 15 residues. Per the germline V gene, CDR1 is SGHVS and CDR2 is FQNEAQ. The germline V and J ends were trimmed by 5 bases and 1 base, with 15 bases remaining between them. CDR3 in DNA: TGTGCCAGCAGCGCATCTACAGGGCGATCCTACGAGCAGTACTTC. Translation gives CASSASTGRSYEQYF. Supplemented by reference TRBV7-8 and TRBJ2-7, the full variable domain reads GAGVSQSPRYKVAKRGQDVALRCDPISGHVSLFWYQQALGQGPEFLTYFQNEAQLDKSGLPSDRFFAERPEGSVSTLKIQRTQQEDSAVYLCASSASTGRSYEQYFGPGTRLTVT.

V usage is TRBV6-5 and J usage is TRBJ1-1; 7 bases map to TRBD1. This CDR3 spans 12 amino acids. Trimming cost V 8 bases and J 5 bases; bases outside gene matches: 5. Germline CDR1 is MNHEY and CDR2 is SVGAGI. The DNA for the CDR3 is TGTGCCAGCCGATTCAGGGGGACTGAAGCTTTCTTT. Amino acid sequence: CASRFRGTEAFF.

The genes are TRBV10-3 and TRBJ2-1; D is perhaps TRBD2 (6 bases). Trimming pared 2 bases from V and 7 bases from J, leaving 12 bases between. The CDR3 is made up of 14 amino acids. Germline V gene data show CDR1 as ENHRY and CDR2 as SYGVKD. CDR3 nucleotides: TGTGCCATCAGTGAGGGCAGGACTACTAATGAGCAGTTCTTC. Translation gives CAISEGRTTNEQFF.

The chain recombines TRBV19 with TRBJ2-3; TRBD1 aligns across 11 bases. V was clipped by 9 bases and J by 7 bases; unmatched bases: 9. Germline V lookup: CDR1 LNHDA, CDR2 SQIVND (reference sequence). There are 14 residues in the CDR3. CDR3: CARLDRGRANTQYF. The CDR3 DNA sequence: TGTGCCAGACTGGACAGGGGGCGCGCCAATACGCAGTATTTT.

The chain has TRBV6-6 and TRBJ2-7, with 9 bases fitting TRBD1. J gave up 3 bases and V 2 bases, and 2 bases lay outside the gene matches. The CDR3 has 14 amino acids. Germline lookup yields CDR1 MNHNY and CDR2 SVGAGI (reference sequence). The CDR3 bases are TGTGCCAGCAGTTACGGGACAGGGTACTACGAGCAGTACTTC. As protein: CASSYGTGYYEQYF.

This chain joins TRBV6-5 and TRBJ1-1, with D perhaps TRBD1 (5 bases). The V end lost 6 bases, the J end lost 12 bases, and 20 bases lay between the germline ends. Germline-derived CDR1 and CDR2 are MNHEY and SVGAGI. The CDR3 is made up of 13 amino acids. The CDR3 loop is CASSPTVGAAPFF. CDR3 in DNA: TGTGCCAGCAGCCCCACAGTCGGGGCTGCACCTTTCTTT.

The rearrangement joins TRBV7-2 to TRBJ1-5; no firm D call. The CDR3 is made up of 14 amino acids. From germline, CDR1 is SGHTA and CDR2 FQGNSA. Trimming left V 5 bases short and J 6 bases short, with 14 bases between. CDR3 in amino acids: CASSPRGISQPQHF. The CDR3 nucleotides are TGTGCCAGCAGCCCGAGAGGGATCAGTCAGCCCCAGCATTTT.

V usage is TRBV5-1 and J usage is TRBJ1-1, with D hard to call. V was trimmed by 4 bases and J by 2 bases, leaving 9 bases between them. CDR3 length equals 13 residues. CDR1 is SGHRS, CDR2 YFSETQ, per germline. CDR3 nucleotide sequence: TGCGCCAGCAGCGTAGGACTTAACACTGAAGCTTTCTTT. Residues: CASSVGLNTEAFF.

V is TRBV2 and J is TRBJ2-5; 11 bases are a match to TRBD2. After removal of 4 bases from V and 0 bases from J, the junction contained 4 bases not matched to a gene. The CDR3 runs to 16 residues. Germline V gene lookup returns CDR1 SNHLY and CDR2 FYNNEI. The CDR3 reads CASSGPSGRYQETQYF. DNA for the CDR3: TGTGCCAGCAGTGGGCCTAGCGGGAGGTACCAAGAGACCCAGTACTTC.

The rearrangement joins TRBV25-1 to TRBJ2-3, with 8 bases aligning to TRBD2. Trimming took 7 bases from V and 5 from J; bases not matched to a gene: 8. CDR3 length equals 14 residues. Germline V gene sequence: CDR1 MGHDK, CDR2 SYGVNS. CDR3 nucleotides: TGTGCCAGCACAAAAGCGGGAGCTAAAGATACGCAGTATTTT. The encoded protein is CASTKAGAKDTQYF.

The chain recombines TRBV6-1 with TRBJ2-1, with 12 bases identical to TRBD2. From germline, CDR1 is MNHNS and CDR2 SASEGT. The J segment lost 1 base and the V segment lost 4 bases, leaving 5 bases of the junction unmatched. The length of the CDR3 is 17 residues. CDR3 DNA: TGTGCCAGCAGTGGGCTAGCGGGAGGGCCATCCTACAATGAGCAGTTCTTC. It yields the protein CASSGLAGGPSYNEQFF.

V and J are TRBV19 and TRBJ2-7, with D unclear. The CDR3 is made up of 11 amino acids. V shed 1 base and J shed 2 bases, with 0 bases lying between them. Germline V lookup: CDR1 LNHDA, CDR2 SQIVND (reference sequence). CDR3: CASSIAYEQYF. In DNA form, the CDR3 reads TGTGCCAGTAGTATAGCCTACGAGCAGTACTTC.

J is TRBJ2-5 and V is TRBV30, with 7 bases identical to TRBD1. CDR3 length equals 11 residues. Germline V gene sequence: CDR1 GTSNPN, CDR2 SVGIG (reference sequence). After removal of 2 bases from V and 7 bases from J, the junction contained 1 base not matched to a gene. The CDR3 sequence: CAWSPGGTQYF. CDR3 coding DNA: TGTGCCTGGAGTCCAGGGGGGACCCAGTACTTC.

Comment on this clone: At one of its ends the junction is not consistent with the germline gene, which may arise from a read error. The chain couples TRBV6-5 to TRBJ2-7; unclear D gene. Germline V lookup: CDR1 MNHEY, CDR2 SVGAGI. This CDR3 contains 12 residues. For the CDR3, the DNA is TGTGCCAGCAGTGAATCTGGGCCAGTTTGGAGCTTC. Its translation: CASSESGPVWSF.